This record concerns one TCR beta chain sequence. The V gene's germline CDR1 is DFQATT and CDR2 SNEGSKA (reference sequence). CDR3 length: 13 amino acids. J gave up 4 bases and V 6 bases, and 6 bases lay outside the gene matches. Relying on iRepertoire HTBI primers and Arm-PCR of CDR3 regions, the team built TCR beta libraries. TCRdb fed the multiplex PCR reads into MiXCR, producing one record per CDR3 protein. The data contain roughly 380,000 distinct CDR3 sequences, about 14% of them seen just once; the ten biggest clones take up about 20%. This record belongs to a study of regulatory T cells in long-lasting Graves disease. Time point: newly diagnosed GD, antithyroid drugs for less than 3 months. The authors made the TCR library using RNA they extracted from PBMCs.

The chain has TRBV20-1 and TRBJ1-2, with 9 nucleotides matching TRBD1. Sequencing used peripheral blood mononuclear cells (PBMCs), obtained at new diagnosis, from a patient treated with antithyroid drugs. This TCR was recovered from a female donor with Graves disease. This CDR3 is CSARTGEIYGYTF. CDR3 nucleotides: TGCAGTGCACGGACAGGGGAGATCTATGGCTACACCTTC.